This TCR beta chain stems from a study of cytomegalovirus exposure and HLA in healthy donors (dated by TCRdb to the late 2010s). In terms of the full investigation: A later analysis indicated that the 120 validation repertoires were generated on the platform also employed for the roughly 720 repertoires of the first cohort. The study combined high-throughput TCR immunosequencing, statistical association of individual TCRs with disease status, and machine learning to predict cytomegalovirus infection status. The study aimed to test whether cataloging public T cell receptors could reveal signatures of past pathogen exposure. In addition to the first cohort of approximately 650 subjects, a separate validation cohort of some 120 different subjects was used. Findings and caveats that apply to the study as a whole: The validation cohort had no HLA typing available for a later analysis, so co-occurrence within that cohort was assessed over all 120 or so repertoires. Most TCR sequences were observed very rarely across donors, whereas some public TCRs were present in many individuals. In the study, 150 to 200 TCR beta chains were listed as associated with cytomegalovirus. In a later analysis, TCRs clustered in the first cohort were found to also tend to co-occur in the approximately 120 validation repertoires, with 94% of cluster scores above 0. In vitro tests confirmed that a few of the cytomegalovirus-associated TCR beta chains recognize cytomegalovirus antigens. The classifier was reported to diagnose cytomegalovirus status with high specificity and sensitivity in both the original and validation cohorts. The authors suggested that the approach could potentially be extended to other disease states and immunological phenotypes.

Donors formed part of the validation cohort, which comprised 120 subjects and was distinct from the first cohort of roughly 600 subjects. Library method: the immunoSEQ multiplex PCR assay. The authors' analysis ran thus. To diagnose cytomegalovirus status from the catalog of TCR beta chain sequences, a statistical classification framework was built. TCRdb limited this immuneACCESS table to in-frame rearrangements with V and J called. A share of clones is missing; checked studies link under half to unresolved V genes, and the rest is unexplained. V and J calls and clone size are those listed in that table; D and trimming were worked out from the DNA. The sample yields some 150,000 clones; roughly 86% were counted once. The ten largest clones add up to 4.5% to 5.5% of the sample. The germline V gene sets CDR1 to SGHDT and CDR2 to YYEEEE. Trimming costs V 4 bases and J 5 bases, and their ends lie 12 bases apart. The CDR3 runs 13 residues from the cysteine to the phenylalanine. The retained sequence is limited to the CDR3, 39 bases, with the frame set at the first base.

Regarding this clone: Its antigen is not yet known. Base qualities are not provided; no much larger clone lies one nucleotide away.

Sequenced material: PBMCs. The sequence derives from a man between 18 and 29 years old in good health and CMV-seropositive. The chain is encoded by TRBV5-6 joined to TRBJ2-5; the D gene identity is not certain. The CDR3 region reads CASSLEAWETQYF. The sequence in DNA is TGTGCCAGCAGCCTAGAAGCTTGGGAGACCCAGTACTTC.